This T cell receptor (beta chain) was profiled in a study of vaccination effects on CD4 cells after COVID-19. The CDR3 covers 15 residues. CDR1 is SGHTA and CDR2 is FQGNSA in the germline V gene. The V gene end was trimmed by 5 bases and the J gene end by 8 bases; junction bases not matched to a gene: 8. Ahead of sequencing, the ViraFEST assay grew antigen-specific CD4+ T cells using viral peptide pools. CD4+ T cells were isolated after 10 days of culture. Recipients of the vaccine had no prior SARS-CoV-2 infection and negative nucleocapsid antibodies. Produced via immunoSEQ multiplex PCR; TCRdb's table is partial and in-frame only. The profile shows about 73,000 clones, 78% of them singletons. As for this clone: Its antigen remains unknown.

The source is a human donor who received a COVID-19 vaccine. This sequence joins TRBV7-2 and TRBJ2-2; 10 nucleotides agree with TRBD1. This specimen consisted of CD4+ T cells from PBMCs cultured with SARS-CoV-2 spike peptides, obtained before COVID-19 vaccination. CDR3 DNA sequence: TGTGCCAGCAGCCAGGGACAGGGGAAGTCAGGGGAGCTGTTTTTT. Its translation is CASSQGQGKSGELFF.